The 5 T cell receptor beta chains below come from one sample, sequenced in a study of T cell clonality in common variable immunodeficiency. Produced via immunoSEQ multiplex PCR; TCRdb's table is partial and in-frame only. The sample has around 50,000 clones, none seen only once. The sequencing input was peripheral blood mononuclear cells. The origin of the receptors is a person between 18 and 75 years old in good health.

This clone was seen many times. The read ends 3 residues shy of where the CDR3 ends; the end is completed using the germline J gene. The gene calls are TRBV9 and TRBJ1-3; D possibly corresponds to TRBD1 (6 bases). V was shortened by 3 bases and J by 3 bases, with 16 bases between the two germline ends. CDR1 is SGDLS and CDR2 is YYNGEE in the germline V gene. The CDR3 loop spans 16 amino acids. The part of the CDR3 DNA that was read is TGTGCCAGCAGCGCCCGGGACCTAGGGGGTGGAAACACC. This codes for CASSARDLGGGNT. The full CDR3 reads CASSARDLGGGNTIYF.

In this sample, this clone turned up many times. The CDR3 end is not reached by the read, which stops 3 residues before it; the germline J gene fills it in. The V and J genes are TRBV29-1 and TRBJ2-3; 7 bases align to TRBD2. CDR3 length: 15 residues. Germline lookup yields CDR1 SQVTM and CDR2 ANQGSEA. CDR3 DNA (partial): TGCAGCGTTGAAGTATCAGCGGGGAGGTGGGGGACG. Translated: CSVEVSAGRWGT. The entire CDR3 protein is CSVEVSAGRWGTQYF.

Worth noting for this clone: A far larger clone is a single base away, which makes a read error likely. Read data end 3 residues before the CDR3 end; the end is taken from the germline J gene. J is TRBJ2-6 and V is TRBV30; 8 bases match TRBD1. This CDR3 has 16 amino acids. Germline V CDR1 and CDR2: GTSNPN, SVGIG (reference sequence). CDR3 region: CALSWTGQSGANVLTF. The sequenced part of the CDR3 DNA is TGTGCCTTGAGTTGGACAGGGCAGTCTGGGGCCAACGTC.

This clone has a count of ten or more. The read gets to within 3 residues of the CDR3 end, and the germline J gene fills in the rest. The chain links TRBV5-1 to TRBJ1-4; 8 bases map to TRBD1. After removal of 1 base from V and 7 bases from J, the junction contained 3 bases not matched to a gene. This CDR3 is 14 amino acids long. CDR1 is SGHRS, CDR2 YFSETQ, per germline. CDR3 DNA, as far as it was read: TGCGCCAGCAGCTTGCCAGGGGGCGTTGAAAAA. Protein product: CASSLPGGVEK. The entire CDR3 protein reads CASSLPGGVEKLFF. Full variable domain (missing parts from reference TRBV5-1 and TRBJ1-4): KAGVTQTPRYLIKTRGQQVTLSCSPISGHRSVSWYQQTPGQGLQFLFEYFSETQRNKGNFPGRFSGRQFSNSRSEMNVSTLELGDSALYLCASSLPGGVEKLFFGSGTQLSVL.

This clone showed up many times. The read gets to within 3 residues of the CDR3 end, and the germline J gene fills in the rest. This chain joins TRBV5-1 and TRBJ1-5; weak D call: TRBD1 (6 bases). The germline V and J ends were trimmed by 1 base and 3 bases, with 11 bases remaining between them. The germline gives CDR1 SGHRS, CDR2 YFSETQ. This CDR3 has 15 residues. The CDR3 DNA, read in part, is TGCGCCAGCAGCTTGCAGGGGTCTTACAATCAGCCC. This codes for CASSLQGSYNQP. In full, the CDR3 is CASSLQGSYNQPQHF. The complete variable domain, with remaining parts taken from reference TRBV5-1 and TRBJ1-5, reads KAGVTQTPRYLIKTRGQQVTLSCSPISGHRSVSWYQQTPGQGLQFLFEYFSETQRNKGNFPGRFSGRQFSNSRSEMNVSTLELGDSALYLCASSLQGSYNQPQHFGDGTRLSIL.